The TCR beta chain described here comes from a study of T-cell reconstitution after alpha-beta-depleted transplantation in children. Study-level points and caveats: One year post-transplant, T-cell counts and diversity were largely derived from T cells produced anew. Certain patients had high TCRbeta diversity at day 60, and it came from recipient T cells and thymic progenitors that survived.

As it was prepared, the TCRbeta library received unique molecular identifiers. Each CDR3 protein is one row after TCRdb ran MiXCR on the PCR reads. The table has more than 200,000 distinct CDR3 sequences, roughly 9.1% seen once. This clonotype was detected a few times. What it binds is unknown. Germline assignment: CDR1 KGHDR and CDR2 SFDVKD. The CDR3 consists of 16 residues. Trimming at V came to 5 bases and at J to 4 bases, leaving 8 bases not matched to a gene. The sequencing here drew on PBMCs, mostly from graft donor cells, taken 360 days after TCRalphabeta/CD19-depleted stem cell transplant. The clonotype was recovered from a male patient between 2 and 15 years old who had a stem cell transplant for acute myeloid leukemia, so the T cells may come from the graft donor. The V call is TRBV24-1, the J call TRBJ2-3; 10 bases agree with TRBD2. The CDR3 DNA is TGTGCCACCAGTGGAAGCGGGAGGGCCGGGCCAGATACGCAGTATTTT. Translated, it gives CATSGSGRAGPDTQYF.